The rows below give T cell receptor beta chains drawn from one sample of a study of early T cells in non-severe SARS-CoV-2 infection. TCRdb redid the calling of the 5' RACE reads with MiXCR, one entry per CDR3 protein. The data hold tens of thousands of distinct CDR3 sequences, with around 10% observed a single time. Sequenced material: whole blood. These receptors originate from an adult who was a healthcare worker with PCR-confirmed SARS-CoV-2 infection or an uninfected control (not recorded which). Each CDR3 is given with its conserved first and last residue. Each record gives: J gene, V gene, CDR3 protein.

TRBJ1-5	TRBV2	CASRGGHRVDQPQHF
TRBJ1-2	TRBV6-5	CASKTGSFGYTF
TRBJ2-3	TRBV14	CASSQDWVRDTQYF
TRBJ1-6	TRBV7-9	CASSRDLYNSPLHF
TRBJ2-7	TRBV5-4	CASSLASRGSSYEQYF
TRBJ1-5	TRBV6-2/TRBV6-3	CASGGPNQPQHF
TRBJ2-1	TRBV20-1	CSARRGRSYNEQFF
TRBJ2-1	TRBV28	CASSLRGRTLFNEQFF
TRBJ2-2	TRBV4-3	CASSHLGSTGELFF
TRBJ2-1	TRBV6-5	CASGRGGTSGYNEQFF
TRBJ2-7	TRBV18	CASSPSDEQYF
TRBJ1-2	TRBV5-5	CASSIERRQGYGYTF
TRBJ1-4	TRBV5-1	CASSLVLGTNEKLFF
TRBJ2-2	TRBV19	CASSSHSGRVTGELFF
TRBJ2-1	TRBV7-2	CASSSYGGEQFF
TRBJ1-2	TRBV7-3	CASSLGANYGYTF
TRBJ2-5	TRBV14	CASSQNQETQYF
TRBJ2-7	TRBV9	CASSADLDPTYEQYF
TRBJ2-3	TRBV9	CASSGDRSTDTQYF
TRBJ2-7	TRBV12-3/TRBV12-4	CASSGFRGRAARPSYEQYF
TRBJ2-2	TRBV7-3	CASSLRSLSTGELFF
TRBJ2-1	TRBV5-5	CASSPASGRWNEQFF
TRBJ1-1	TRBV30	CAWRDFGTEAFF